The source of this TCR beta chain is a study of read filtering for tumor transcriptome and immune sequencing. At least ten counts were recorded for this clonotype. What it recognizes is unknown. Molecular barcoded adaptors covering alpha/delta and beta/gamma chains were used on 400 to 450 ng RNA. TCRdb called the reads again in MiXCR, with one record for every CDR3 protein. The data show approximately 57,000 distinct CDR3 sequences, more than 9% seen once. Per the germline V gene, CDR1 is MNHEY and CDR2 is SVGEGT. The CDR3 sequence is 15 residues long. The V gene lost 4 bases and the J gene lost 7 bases, with 19 bases spanning the gap. Study-wide results and caveats: Sorted CD138-negative bone marrow cells were not purified T cells.

The material sequenced was a population of CD138-negative cells sorted from bone marrow. The rearrangement joins TRBV6-2 or TRBV6-3 to TRBJ1-1; a possible D gene is TRBD1 (6 bases). This clonotype was sampled from a donor over 35 with multiple myeloma. The CDR3 spells CASSWGFRTVGEAFF. The CDR3 nucleotides read TGTGCCAGCAGTTGGGGTTTCCGGACAGTGGGTGAAGCTTTCTTT.